This T cell receptor beta chain is drawn from a study of blood T cell repertoires in COVID-19. The CDR3 runs 15 residues. Deletions cut 5 bases from V and 1 base from J, with 14 bases between. Germline loops: CDR1 SEHNR, CDR2 FQNEAQ (reference sequence). The assay was immunoSEQ multiplex PCR, and TCRdb's table has in-frame clones only and misses some. Of around 370,000 clones in the sample, more than 75% were seen once. Source material: PBMCs or T cells enriched from blood (not recorded which). The receptor's source is a woman between 18 and 29 years old who had recovered from COVID-19. This chain uses TRBV7-9 with TRBJ1-1; tentatively, D is TRBD1 (5 bases). For the CDR3, the DNA is TGTGCCAGCAGCCTCAGGGAGGGCACGAACACTGAAGCTTTCTTT. This codes for CASSLREGTNTEAFF.